What follows are 18 T cell receptor beta chains derived from one specimen sequenced in a study of blood T cell repertoires in COVID-19. The assay was immunoSEQ multiplex PCR, and TCRdb's table has in-frame clones only and misses some. The sample lists about 230,000 clones, 90% occurring once. Sequencing used peripheral blood. Receptors were obtained from a man between 25 and 39 years old with COVID-19, enrolled during active disease.

The rearrangement uses TRBV11-2 and TRBJ2-7, with D tentatively TRBD1 (6 bases). CDR3 size: 18 residues. CDR1 SGHAT and CDR2 FQNNGV come from the germline V gene. V was shortened by 2 bases and J by 2 bases, with 22 bases between the two germline ends. For the CDR3, the DNA is TGTGCCAGCAGCTTAACACTAGGGACACGAATAAATACCTACGAGCAGTACTTC. This translates into CASSLTLGTRINTYEQYF. Filled out from reference TRBV11-2 and TRBJ2-7, the complete variable domain reads EAGVAQSPRYKIIEKRQSVAFWCNPISGHATLYWYQQILGQGPKLLIQFQNNGVVDDSQLPKDRFSAERLKGVDSTLKIQPAKLEDSAVYLCASSLTLGTRINTYEQYFGPGTRLTVT.

This rearrangement joins TRBV7-8 to TRBJ1-5; 7 nucleotides match TRBD1. Germline CDR1 SGHVS, CDR2 FQNEAQ. This CDR3 has 15 residues. The trim removed 7 bases at V and 6 bases at J, leaving 12 bases unmatched. This CDR3 reads CASTLGRGDRQPQHF. CDR3 DNA: TGTGCCAGCACCTTGGGCAGGGGGGATCGTCAGCCCCAGCATTTT.

The genes are TRBV12-3 or TRBV12-4 and TRBJ1-1; D not resolved. Trimming pared 1 base from V and 1 base from J, leaving 4 bases between. The CDR3 extends over 13 amino acids. Written as DNA, the CDR3 is TGTGCCAGCAGTTTAGGTAGGAACACTGAAGCTTTCTTT. It specifies CASSLGRNTEAFF.

The chain links TRBV9 to TRBJ2-2, with 8 bases fitting TRBD2. Germline lookup yields CDR1 SGDLS and CDR2 YYNGEE. Unmatched junction bases numbered 2, after V lost 7 bases and J lost 0 bases. This CDR3 has 14 residues. CDR3 sequence (DNA): TGTGCCAGCGAAGCGGGAGCGAACACCGGGGAGCTGTTTTTT. This encodes CASEAGANTGELFF. Using reference TRBV9 and TRBJ2-2 for the parts outside the CDR3, the full variable domain is DSGVTQTPKHLITATGQRVTLRCSPRSGDLSVYWYQQSLDQGLQFLIQYYNGEERAKGNILERFSAQQFPDLHSELNLSSLELGDSALYFCASEAGANTGELFFGEGSRLTVL.

This chain links TRBV30 with TRBJ2-7; a weak D match, TRBD1 (5 bases). V lost 5 bases to trimming and J lost 6 bases, with 11 bases between them. Germline V gives CDR1 GTSNPN, CDR2 SVGIG (reference sequence). The CDR3 spans 11 residues. CDR3 sequence: CAWGWQGEQYF. CDR3 nucleotide sequence: TGTGCCTGGGGCTGGCAGGGCGAGCAGTACTTC.

The chain joins TRBV6-1 to TRBJ1-3, with TRBD1 as a possible D gene (6 bases). V was cut by 3 bases and J by 4 bases, with 22 bases left in between. This CDR3 region has 18 residues. Germline CDR1 MNHNS, CDR2 SASEGT. CDR3 coding DNA: TGTGCCAGCAGTGAGTTTTTGGGGGCCCTCCCTGAGGGAAACACCATATATTTT. It is translated as CASSEFLGALPEGNTIYF.

The V gene is TRBV6-5, the J gene TRBJ2-7; 10 positions agree with TRBD1. The germline V gene has CDR1 MNHEY and CDR2 SVGAGI. CDR3 size: 16 residues. V lost 0 bases and J lost 1; bases outside the gene matches: 3. The CDR3 region has the DNA TGTGCCAGCAGTTACTCGAAGGGACAGGGGTCCTACGAGCAGTACTTC. This sequence encodes CASSYSKGQGSYEQYF.

DNA for the CDR3: TGCGCCAGCAGCTTAGGAGACTCCTACAATGAGCAGTTCTTC. This codes for CASSLGDSYNEQFF. The chain has TRBV5-1 and TRBJ2-1; D not certain. This CDR3 has 14 residues. Germline CDR1 is SGHRS and CDR2 is YFSETQ. V lost 2 bases to trimming and J lost 0 bases, with 6 bases between them.

The CDR3 region is CASSTYGTGYQPQHF. CDR3 sequence (DNA): TGTGCCAGCAGCACTTACGGGACAGGTTATCAGCCCCAGCATTTT. The chain employs TRBV7-2 and TRBJ1-5, with 8 bases aligning to TRBD1. The CDR3 has 15 amino acids. Germline V gene lookup returns CDR1 SGHTA and CDR2 FQGNSA. The V and J ends lost 5 bases and 5 bases, in that order; junction bases with no gene match: 8.

The chain employs TRBV12-5 and TRBJ1-5, with D possibly TRBD1 on 6 matching bases. Trimming pared 0 bases from V and 5 bases from J, leaving 14 bases between. Per the germline V gene, CDR1 is LGHNT and CDR2 is FRNRAP. The CDR3 sequence is 16 residues long. The CDR3 DNA is TGTGCTAGTGGTTTGGTATACGGCAGGGGAGATCAGCCCCAGCATTTT. Encoded protein: CASGLVYGRGDQPQHF.

This chain links TRBV18 with TRBJ1-1; a possible D gene is TRBD1 (5 bases). Trimming took 4 bases from V and 3 from J, leaving 12 bases between them. CDR1 KGHSH and CDR2 LQKENI come from the germline V gene. This CDR3 spans 14 amino acids. The CDR3 spells CASSQGQFDTEAFF. The CDR3 coding sequence is TGTGCCAGCTCACAAGGACAATTCGACACTGAAGCTTTCTTT.

The V call is TRBV6-2 or TRBV6-3, the J call TRBJ1-1, with 8 bases lining up with TRBD1. The germline CDR1 and CDR2 sequences are MNHEY and SVGEGT. This CDR3 region has 14 residues. V lost 4 bases and J lost 3; bases outside the gene matches: 4. The CDR3 protein is CASSSIRGHTEAFF. The DNA for the CDR3 is TGTGCCAGCAGTTCCATCAGGGGGCACACTGAAGCTTTCTTT.

V and J are TRBV19 and TRBJ1-2, with TRBD1 as a possible D gene (5 bases). Trimming stripped 3 bases from V and 9 bases from J, with 20 bases between. Germline V lookup: CDR1 LNHDA, CDR2 SQIVND (reference sequence). The CDR3 loop spans 15 amino acids. CDR3 nucleotides: TGTGCCAGTAGTATCCCCCGTGCCAGGGCGTGGAGCTACACCTTC. It codes for CASSIPRARAWSYTF.

The CDR3 here is CASSPRHRGNSYEQYF. For the CDR3, the DNA is TGTGCCAGTAGTCCGCGCCACAGGGGAAACTCCTACGAGCAGTACTTC. The gene calls are TRBV19 and TRBJ2-7; 7 nucleotides agree with TRBD1. J was trimmed by 0 bases and V by 5 bases; bases with no gene match: 10. CDR1 LNHDA and CDR2 SQIVND come from the germline V gene (reference sequence). There are 16 residues in the CDR3.

This clone showed up just once. This chain links TRBV5-1 with TRBJ2-2, with unresolved D. Germline V gene data show CDR1 as SGHRS and CDR2 as YFSETQ. Trimming removed 0 bases from V and 1 base from J, with 7 bases in between. The CDR3 is 15 residues long. CDR3 nucleotide sequence: TGCGCCAGCAGCTTGGATCCGGGGAACACCGGGGAGCTGTTTTTT. Its translation is CASSLDPGNTGELFF.

The chain's CDR3 is CASSLGGGNMNTEAFF. CDR3 bases: TGTGCCAGCAGCTTAGGCGGGGGGAATATGAACACTGAAGCTTTCTTT. The chain recombines TRBV7-6 with TRBJ1-1, with a weak D call TRBD1 (5 bases). Germline assignment: CDR1 SGHVS and CDR2 FNYEAQ. The CDR3 contains 16 residues. The V gene lost 1 base and the J gene lost 0 bases, with 12 bases spanning the gap. The variable domain in full, with the rest retrieved from reference TRBV7-6 and TRBJ1-1, is GAGVSQSPRYKVTKRGQDVALRCDPISGHVSLYWYRQALGQGPEFLTYFNYEAQQDKSGLPNDRFSAERPEGSISTLTIQRTEQRDSAMYRCASSLGGGNMNTEAFFGQGTRLTVV.

The chain recombines TRBV28 with TRBJ2-5, with 8 bases identical to TRBD1. Losses at the gene ends were 3 bases for V and 5 bases for J; bases not matched to a gene: 8. The CDR3 has 15 amino acids. From germline, CDR1 is MDHEN and CDR2 SYDVKM. CDR3 amino acids: CASSLGPGGRETQYF. The DNA for the CDR3 is TGTGCCAGCAGTTTGGGTCCAGGGGGCCGGGAGACCCAGTACTTC.

V and J are TRBV30 and TRBJ2-1; D may be TRBD2 (6 bases). The germline V gene has CDR1 GTSNPN and CDR2 SVGIG (reference sequence). The CDR3 runs 15 residues. V lost 1 base and J 6 bases, leaving 16 bases between the germline ends. The CDR3 DNA sequence: TGTGCCTGGAGTGACGGGACCGCCGGGAGCAATGAGCAGTTCTTC. As protein: CAWSDGTAGSNEQFF. The full variable domain, in which reference TRBV30 and TRBJ2-1 provide the parts outside the CDR3, is SQTIHQWPATLVQPVGSPLSLECTVEGTSNPNLYWYRQAAGRGLQLLFYSVGIGQISSEVPQNLSASRPQDRQFILSSKKLLLSDSGFYLCAWSDGTAGSNEQFFGPGTRLTVL.